The clone carrying this T cell receptor beta chain was seen a single time. The data were obtained in a study of shared clonotypes between healthy human individuals. Assay: immunoSEQ multiplex PCR; the TCRdb copy retains only in-frame clones and omits some. There are nearly 1 million clones in the sample; less than 85% occur only once, and about 1.5% lies in the top ten. What was sequenced was memory CD4+ T cells sorted from blood. Described subset: CD45RA-negative fraction. The receptor was isolated from a man aged 18 to 35 in good health.

CDR3: CAISGDLSGNTIYF. In DNA form, the CDR3 reads TGTGCCATCAGTGGGGACCTCTCTGGAAACACCATATATTTT. This sequence joins TRBV10-3 and TRBJ1-3; the D gene is possibly TRBD1 (5 bases). Germline CDR1 and CDR2: ENHRY and SYGVKD. Trimming took off 4 bases at V and 0 bases at J, with 7 bases between the two ends. This CDR3 has 14 amino acids.